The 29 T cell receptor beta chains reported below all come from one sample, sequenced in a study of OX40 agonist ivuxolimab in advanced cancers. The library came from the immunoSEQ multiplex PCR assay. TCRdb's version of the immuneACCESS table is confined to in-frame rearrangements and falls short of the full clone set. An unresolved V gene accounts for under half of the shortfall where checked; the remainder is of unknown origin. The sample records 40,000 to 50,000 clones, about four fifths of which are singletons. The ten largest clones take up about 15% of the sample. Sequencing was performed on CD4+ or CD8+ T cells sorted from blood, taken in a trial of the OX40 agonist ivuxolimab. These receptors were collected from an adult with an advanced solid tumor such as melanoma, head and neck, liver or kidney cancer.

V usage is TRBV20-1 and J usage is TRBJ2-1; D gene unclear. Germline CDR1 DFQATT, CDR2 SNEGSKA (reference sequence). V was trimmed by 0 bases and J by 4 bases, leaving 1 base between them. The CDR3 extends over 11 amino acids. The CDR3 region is CSARDYNEQFF. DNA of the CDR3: TGCAGTGCTAGAGATTACAATGAGCAGTTCTTC.

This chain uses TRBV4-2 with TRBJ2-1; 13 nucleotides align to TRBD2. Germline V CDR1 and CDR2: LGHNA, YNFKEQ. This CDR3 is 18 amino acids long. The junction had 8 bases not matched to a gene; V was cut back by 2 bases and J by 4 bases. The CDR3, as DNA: TGTGCCAGCAGCCAACATTCCGGGACTAGCGGGAAATACAATGAGCAGTTCTTC. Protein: CASSQHSGTSGKYNEQFF.

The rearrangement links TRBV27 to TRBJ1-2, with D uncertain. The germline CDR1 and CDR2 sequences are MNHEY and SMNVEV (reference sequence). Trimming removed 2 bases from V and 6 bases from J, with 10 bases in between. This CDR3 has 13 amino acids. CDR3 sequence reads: CASSLNAKDGYTF. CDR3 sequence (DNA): TGTGCCAGCAGTTTAAACGCAAAGGATGGCTACACCTTC.

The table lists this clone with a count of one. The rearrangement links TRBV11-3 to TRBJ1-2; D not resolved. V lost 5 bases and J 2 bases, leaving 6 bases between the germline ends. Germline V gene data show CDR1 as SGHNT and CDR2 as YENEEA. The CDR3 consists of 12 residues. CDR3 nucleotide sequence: TGTGCCAGCAGCGGGCAGAACTATGGCTACACCTTC. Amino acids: CASSGQNYGYTF. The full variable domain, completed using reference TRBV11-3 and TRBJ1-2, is EAGVVQSPRYKIIEKKQPVAFWCNPISGHNTLYWYLQNLGQGPELLIRYENEEAVDDSQLPKDRFSAERLKGVDSTLKIQPAELGDSAVYLCASSGQNYGYTFGSGTRLTVV.

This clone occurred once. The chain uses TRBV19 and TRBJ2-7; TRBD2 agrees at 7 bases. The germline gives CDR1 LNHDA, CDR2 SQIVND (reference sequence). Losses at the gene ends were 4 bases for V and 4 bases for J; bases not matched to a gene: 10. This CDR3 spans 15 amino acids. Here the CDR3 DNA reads TGTGCCAGTAGTACCGGGGGGACGCAGCGTTACGAGCAGTACTTC. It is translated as CASSTGGTQRYEQYF. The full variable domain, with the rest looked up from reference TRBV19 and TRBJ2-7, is DGGITQSPKYLFRKEGQNVTLSCEQNLNHDAMYWYRQDPGQGLRLIYYSQIVNDFQKGDIAEGYSVSREKKESFPLTVTSAQKNPTAFYLCASSTGGTQRYEQYFGPGTRLTVT.

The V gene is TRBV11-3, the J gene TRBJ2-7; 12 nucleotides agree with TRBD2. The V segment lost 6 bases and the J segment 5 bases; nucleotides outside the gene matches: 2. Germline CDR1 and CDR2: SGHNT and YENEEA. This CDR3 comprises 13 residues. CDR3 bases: TGTGCCAGCAGTACTAGCGGGAGGAACGAGCAGTACTTC. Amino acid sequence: CASSTSGRNEQYF.

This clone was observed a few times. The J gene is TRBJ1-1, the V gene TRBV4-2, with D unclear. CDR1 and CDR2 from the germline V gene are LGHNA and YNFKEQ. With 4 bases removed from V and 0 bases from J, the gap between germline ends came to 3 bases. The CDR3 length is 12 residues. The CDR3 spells CASSPMNTEAFF. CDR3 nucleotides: TGTGCCAGCAGCCCTATGAACACTGAAGCTTTCTTT.

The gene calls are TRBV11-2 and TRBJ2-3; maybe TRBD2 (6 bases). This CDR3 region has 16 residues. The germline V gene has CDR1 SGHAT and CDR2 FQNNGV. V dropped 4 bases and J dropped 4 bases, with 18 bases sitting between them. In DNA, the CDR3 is TGTGCCAGCAGCTGGGGTGCGGGCGGGAAGGCAGATACGCAGTATTTT. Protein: CASSWGAGGKADTQYF.

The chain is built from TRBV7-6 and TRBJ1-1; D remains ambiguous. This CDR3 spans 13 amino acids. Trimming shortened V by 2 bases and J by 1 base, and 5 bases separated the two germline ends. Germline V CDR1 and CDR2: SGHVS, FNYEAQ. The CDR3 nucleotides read TGTGCCAGCAGCTTAAGGAGGAACACTGAAGCTTTCTTT. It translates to CASSLRRNTEAFF. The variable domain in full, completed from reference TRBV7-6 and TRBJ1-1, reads GAGVSQSPRYKVTKRGQDVALRCDPISGHVSLYWYRQALGQGPEFLTYFNYEAQQDKSGLPNDRFSAERPEGSISTLTIQRTEQRDSAMYRCASSLRRNTEAFFGQGTRLTVV.

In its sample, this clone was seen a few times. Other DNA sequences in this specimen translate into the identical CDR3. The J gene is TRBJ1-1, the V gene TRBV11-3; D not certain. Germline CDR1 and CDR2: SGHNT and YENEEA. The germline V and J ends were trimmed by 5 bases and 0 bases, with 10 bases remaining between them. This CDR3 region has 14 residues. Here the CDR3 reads CASSPPRMNTEAFF. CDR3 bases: TGTGCCAGCAGCCCCCCTCGGATGAACACTGAAGCTTTCTTT.

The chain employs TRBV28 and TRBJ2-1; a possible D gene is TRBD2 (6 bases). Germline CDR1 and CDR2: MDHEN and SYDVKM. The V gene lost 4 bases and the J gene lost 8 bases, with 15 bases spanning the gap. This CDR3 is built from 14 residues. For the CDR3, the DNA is TGTGCCAGCAGTTCCCTCCTGGGGGACTATGAGCAGTTCTTC. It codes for CASSSLLGDYEQFF.

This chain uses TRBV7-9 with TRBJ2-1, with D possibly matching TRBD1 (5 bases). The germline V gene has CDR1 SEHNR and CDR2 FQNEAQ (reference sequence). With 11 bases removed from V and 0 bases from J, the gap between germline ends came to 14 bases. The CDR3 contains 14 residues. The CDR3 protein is CAAQTVSSYNEQFF. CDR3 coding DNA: TGTGCCGCTCAGACAGTTAGCTCCTACAATGAGCAGTTCTTC.

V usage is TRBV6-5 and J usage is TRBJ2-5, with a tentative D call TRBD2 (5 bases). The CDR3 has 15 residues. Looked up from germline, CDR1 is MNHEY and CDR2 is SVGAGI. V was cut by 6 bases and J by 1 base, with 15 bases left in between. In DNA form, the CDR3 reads TGTGCCAGCAGCTGGTTTCCGGGAACCCAAGAGACCCAGTACTTC. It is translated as CASSWFPGTQETQYF.

CDR3 DNA: TGTGCCAGCAGTTACGGACGGTTAGAAGCTTTCTTT. Translating gives CASSYGRLEAFF. The chain has TRBV28 and TRBJ1-1; D unresolved. The V end lost 4 bases, the J end lost 8 bases, and 11 bases lay between the germline ends. The CDR3 spans 12 residues. Germline CDR1 reads MDHEN; CDR2 reads SYDVKM.

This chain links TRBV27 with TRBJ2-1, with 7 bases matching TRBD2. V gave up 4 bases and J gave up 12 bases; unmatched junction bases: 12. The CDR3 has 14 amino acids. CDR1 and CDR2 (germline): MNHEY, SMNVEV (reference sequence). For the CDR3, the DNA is TGTGCCAGCAGTTCTTGGGGAGGGGCCCGGGGGCAGTTCTTC. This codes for CASSSWGGARGQFF.

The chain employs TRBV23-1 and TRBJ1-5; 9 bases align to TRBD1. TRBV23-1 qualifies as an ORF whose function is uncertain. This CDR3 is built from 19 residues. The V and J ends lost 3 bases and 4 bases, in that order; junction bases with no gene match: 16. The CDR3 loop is CASSQLQGASKGTNQPQHF. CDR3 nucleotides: TGCGCCAGCAGTCAGCTACAGGGGGCGTCCAAAGGGACGAATCAGCCCCAGCATTTT.

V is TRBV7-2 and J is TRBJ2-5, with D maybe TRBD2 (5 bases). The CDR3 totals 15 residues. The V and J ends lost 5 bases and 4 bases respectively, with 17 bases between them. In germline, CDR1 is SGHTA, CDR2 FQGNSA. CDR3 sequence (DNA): TGTGCCAGCAGCAAGCCGGGGTATGACGGAGAGACCCAGTACTTC. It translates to CASSKPGYDGETQYF.

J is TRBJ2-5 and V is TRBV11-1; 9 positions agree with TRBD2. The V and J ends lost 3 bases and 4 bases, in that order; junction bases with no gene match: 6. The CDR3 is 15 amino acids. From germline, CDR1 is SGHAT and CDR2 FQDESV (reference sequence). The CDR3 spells CASSFAGGSRETQYF. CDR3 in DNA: TGTGCCAGCAGCTTCGCGGGGGGGTCAAGAGAGACCCAGTACTTC.

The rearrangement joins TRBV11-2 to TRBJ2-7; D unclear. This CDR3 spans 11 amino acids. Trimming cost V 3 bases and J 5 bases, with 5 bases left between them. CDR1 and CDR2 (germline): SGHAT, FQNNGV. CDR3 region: CASSFTHEQYF. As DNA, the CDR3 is TGTGCCAGCAGCTTCACCCACGAGCAGTACTTC.

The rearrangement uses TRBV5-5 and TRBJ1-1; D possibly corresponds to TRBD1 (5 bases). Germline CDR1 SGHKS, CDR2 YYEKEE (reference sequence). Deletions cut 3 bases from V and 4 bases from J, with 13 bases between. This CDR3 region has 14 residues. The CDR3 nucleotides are TGTGCCAGCAGCTCGGGGGGTGGGTCCACTGAAGCTTTCTTT. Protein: CASSSGGGSTEAFF.

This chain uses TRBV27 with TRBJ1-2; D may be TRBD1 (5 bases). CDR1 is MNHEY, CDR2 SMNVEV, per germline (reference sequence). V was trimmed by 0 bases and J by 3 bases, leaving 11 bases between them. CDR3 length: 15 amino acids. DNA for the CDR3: TGTGCCAGCAGTTTATCGGGGGACTCTTACTATGGCTACACCTTC. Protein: CASSLSGDSYYGYTF.

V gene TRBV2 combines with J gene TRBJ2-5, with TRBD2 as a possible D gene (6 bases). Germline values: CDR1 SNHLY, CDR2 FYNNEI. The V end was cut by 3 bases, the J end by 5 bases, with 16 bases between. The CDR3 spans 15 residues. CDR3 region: CASSESTGVGETQYF. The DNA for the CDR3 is TGTGCCAGCAGTGAGAGCACGGGAGTGGGGGAGACCCAGTACTTC.

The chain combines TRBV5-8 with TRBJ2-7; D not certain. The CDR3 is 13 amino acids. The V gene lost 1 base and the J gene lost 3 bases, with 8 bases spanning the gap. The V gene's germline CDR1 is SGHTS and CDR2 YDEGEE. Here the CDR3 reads CASSLRSSYEQYF. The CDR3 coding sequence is TGTGCCAGCAGCTTGCGATCCAGCTACGAGCAGTACTTC.

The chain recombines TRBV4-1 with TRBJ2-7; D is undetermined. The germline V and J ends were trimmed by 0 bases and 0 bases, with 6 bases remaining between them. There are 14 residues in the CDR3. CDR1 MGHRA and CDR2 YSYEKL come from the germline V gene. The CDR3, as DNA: TGCGCCAGCAGCCAAGAACAGTACTCCTACGAGCAGTACTTC. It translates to CASSQEQYSYEQYF.

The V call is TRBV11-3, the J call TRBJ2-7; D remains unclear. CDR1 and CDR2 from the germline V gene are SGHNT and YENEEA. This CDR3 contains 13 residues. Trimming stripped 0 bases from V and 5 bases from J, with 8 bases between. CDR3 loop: CASSLELSDEQYF. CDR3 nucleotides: TGTGCCAGCAGCTTAGAGCTAAGCGACGAGCAGTACTTC. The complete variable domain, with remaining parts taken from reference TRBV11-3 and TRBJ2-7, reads EAGVVQSPRYKIIEKKQPVAFWCNPISGHNTLYWYLQNLGQGPELLIRYENEEAVDDSQLPKDRFSAERLKGVDSTLKIQPAELGDSAVYLCASSLELSDEQYFGPGTRLTVT.

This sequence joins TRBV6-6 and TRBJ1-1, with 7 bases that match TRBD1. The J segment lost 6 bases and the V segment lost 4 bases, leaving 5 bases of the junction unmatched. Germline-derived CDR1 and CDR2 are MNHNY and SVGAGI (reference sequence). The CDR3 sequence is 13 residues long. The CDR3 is CASSSTQGSEAFF. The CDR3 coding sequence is TGTGCCAGCAGTTCTACACAGGGGTCTGAAGCTTTCTTT.

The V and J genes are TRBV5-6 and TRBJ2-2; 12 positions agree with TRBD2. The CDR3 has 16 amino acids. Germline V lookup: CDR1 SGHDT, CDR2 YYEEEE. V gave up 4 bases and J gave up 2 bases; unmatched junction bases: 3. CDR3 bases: TGTGCCAGCAGCCCAGGACTAGCGGGAAACACCGGGGAGCTGTTTTTT. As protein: CASSPGLAGNTGELFF.

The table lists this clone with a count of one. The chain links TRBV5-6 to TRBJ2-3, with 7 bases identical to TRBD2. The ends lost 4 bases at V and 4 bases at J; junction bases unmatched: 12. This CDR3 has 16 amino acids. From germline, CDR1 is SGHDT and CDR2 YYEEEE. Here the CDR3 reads CASSVRDYPPSDTQYF. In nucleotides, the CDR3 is TGTGCCAGCAGCGTCCGGGACTATCCACCTTCAGATACGCAGTATTTT. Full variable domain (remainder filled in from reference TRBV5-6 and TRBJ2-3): DAGVTQSPTHLIKTRGQQVTLRCSPKSGHDTVSWYQQALGQGPQFIFQYYEEEERQRGNFPDRFSGHQFPNYSSELNVNALLLGDSALYLCASSVRDYPPSDTQYFGPGTRLTVL.

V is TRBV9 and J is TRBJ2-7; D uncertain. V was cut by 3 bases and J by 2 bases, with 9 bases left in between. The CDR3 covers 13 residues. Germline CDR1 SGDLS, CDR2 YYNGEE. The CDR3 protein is CASSGSGAYEQYF. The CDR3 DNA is TGTGCCAGCAGCGGATCCGGAGCCTACGAGCAGTACTTC.